This TCR beta chain was captured in a study of T cell responses to AZD1222 COVID-19 vaccine (dated by TCRdb to about 2021). Regarding the study in general: TCR sequencing covered roughly 230 trial participants: 200 to 210 given two doses of AZD1222 and some 25 given two doses of MenACWY control vaccine. Trial participants were enrolled by age into subgroups of 18-55, 56-69 and 70-plus years, and 148, 28 and 57 TCR-sequenced participants, respectively, were included in these subgroups. Study-level results and caveats: The whole spike protein was spanned by vaccine-associated CD4 TCRs, and dominant responses were seen in regions 160-218 and 743-854. After two AZD1222 doses, both the breadth and the depth of spike-specific TCRs were significantly higher than at day 0 and than in MenACWY recipients. Conclusions about previously exposed vaccinees were limited because only 6 or 7 AZD1222 recipients were SARS-CoV-2 seropositive at baseline. Because no samples from the day 14 peak response were available, repertoires could be characterized only after the peak T cell response. Reportedly, almost half of the unique spike-specific TCRs recognized epitopes lying outside the regions that are mutated in the B.1.351 and B.1.1.7 variants. Most participants were white British and females outnumbered males, and the authors suggested that clonal diversity may have been underestimated. The 56-69-year group was small, and its depth increase did not reach significance, likely because of low power.

On this clone itself: It lacks a known antigen. Within one base of it there is no much larger clone, and no base qualities were kept.

CDR1 and CDR2, per the germline V gene, are MNHEY and SVGAGI. Taken from cysteine to phenylalanine, the CDR3 has 15 residues. Only the CDR3 part of the read is kept: 45 bases, read in frame from the first base. V is cut by 6 bases and J by 10 bases, and the space between the germline ends is 19 bases. This specimen's time point label, per the study, means: about 28 days (+/-7) after the second vaccine dose. Because spike-specific TCR depth and breadth did not differ between the two schedules, AZD1222 recipients who got a second dose at roughly 4 weeks were pooled with those who got a second dose at roughly 12 weeks. The vaccinee samples were drawn from two UK trials, COV001 and COV002, one of which was a single-blind randomized controlled phase 2/3 trial testing AZD1222 (ChAdOx1 nCoV-19) in healthy adults. For TCRbeta chain sequencing, PBMC samples from trial participants were taken at day 0 and at day 28 after the second dose.

The CDR3 regions of human TCRbeta chains were analyzed by immunosequencing. Turning to the authors' computational methods: Repertoire TCRs were checked for matches against a reference library of SARS-CoV-2-specific TCRs that had been generated using the MIRA antigen-specificity platform. Breadth was defined as the fraction of unique TCRs that were SARS-CoV-2-associated, and depth was defined as the fraction of total T cells that were SARS-CoV-2-associated. Using the MIRA data, each spike-specific TCR was mapped to the spike region that the TCR reacts to and placed in a CD4 or CD8 class. Log10-transformed breadth and depth values were compared by one-way ANOVA with Sidak's multiple comparisons tests. Not all clones reach the TCRdb copy of this immuneACCESS table, which keeps in-frame sequences only. Checked studies attribute under half of the gap to unresolved V genes and leave the rest unexplained. V, J and clone size derive from that table, while D and trimming were established from the DNA sequence. The sample profile shows some 83,000 clones; around nine tenths of them were found once. 5.5% of the sample belongs to the ten largest clones.

This TCR was recovered from an adult who received the AZD1222 COVID-19 vaccine. The sample here was peripheral blood, taken 28 days after the second AZD1222 dose. This sequence uses TRBV6-5 and TRBJ1-6, with no confident D gene call. The CDR3 reads as follows: CASSRNPRPSSPLHF. Read as DNA, the sequence is TGTGCCAGCAGCAGGAACCCCCGGCCAAGCTCACCCCTCCACTTT.